This T cell receptor beta chain was sequenced for a study of CD8+ T cells in alopecia areata. Study overall: Dosing spanned 6 to 18 months on tofacitinib, then 6 months off drug. Treated patients were scored for severity by percent of scalp affected. Study observations and caveats: Patients shared TCRs less clearly than mice did, possibly for HLA-related reasons.

This CDR3 has 16 residues. V shed 8 bases, J shed 6 bases, and the junction held 14 bases outside the gene matches. This clone has only a few counts. Its specificity is unknown. RNA was isolated and reverse transcribed to cDNA, the sequencing template. Using immunoSEQ multiplex PCR, the repertoire was profiled, and TCRdb retains in-frame clones only, with some absent. The repertoire holds about 100,000 clones, with roughly two fifths as singletons. The treatment was: oral pan-JAK inhibitor, 5-10 mg twice daily. The researchers isolated CD4+ and CD8+ T cells from PBMCs by sorting. This material consisted of CD8+ T cells sorted from blood, taken at week 24, from a patient treated with tofacitinib. The receptor comes from a human donor with alopecia areata. The V call is TRBV23-1, the J call TRBJ2-2; 8 bases line up with TRBD2. Being an ORF, TRBV23-1 has a function that is uncertain. As DNA, the CDR3 is TGCGCCAGCCCCCCCGTCCCAGCGGGAGTACCCGGGGAGCTGTTTTTT. Encoded protein: CASPPVPAGVPGELFF.